Below are 7 T cell receptor beta chains sequenced from a single sample in a study of T-cell memory formation after mild COVID-19. TCRdb reprocessed the 5' RACE reads with MiXCR, giving one entry per CDR3 protein. The sample yields 250,000 to 300,000 distinct CDR3 sequences, about 17% seen once. The sample was PBMCs or a T cell subset sorted from them (not recorded which). These TCRs come from a man aged 18 to 29 who had mild COVID-19 (a few samples of this study predate the infection). Cell type and time point are not known.

The chain combines TRBV20-1 with TRBJ2-7; the D gene is possibly TRBD1 (5 bases). Trimming stripped 6 bases from V and 7 bases from J, with 16 bases between. Germline assignment: CDR1 DFQATT and CDR2 SNEGSKA (reference sequence). The CDR3 has 12 amino acids. CDR3 in DNA: TGCAGTGCCGGTGGAGAAGGGGAAGAGCAGTACTTC. Translated: CSAGGEGEEQYF.

There are a few counts of this clonotype. The chain recombines TRBV5-1 with TRBJ2-1, with a weak D call TRBD2 (5 bases). Germline V gene sequence: CDR1 SGHRS, CDR2 YFSETQ. The V end lost 9 bases, the J end lost 0 bases, and 13 bases lay between the germline ends. The CDR3 is 14 residues long. The CDR3 region has the DNA TGCGCCACTTCCAAAGAGGGCTCCTACAATGAGCAGTTCTTC. It codes for CATSKEGSYNEQFF.

V usage is TRBV10-3 and J usage is TRBJ2-7; TRBD1 aligns across 9 bases. The V and J ends lost 4 bases and 7 bases, in that order; junction bases with no gene match: 14. This CDR3 is 16 amino acids long. CDR1 ENHRY and CDR2 SYGVKD come from the germline V gene. CDR3 coding DNA: TGTGCCATCAGTGCGCTACGGACAGGGGAGGTGGGAGAGCAGTACTTC. Amino acid sequence: CAISALRTGEVGEQYF.

This sequence joins TRBV2 and TRBJ2-2; unclear D gene. This CDR3 comprises 14 residues. Germline V gene data show CDR1 as SNHLY and CDR2 as FYNNEI. The V and J ends lost 4 bases and 0 bases respectively, with 6 bases between them. The CDR3 reads CASSAAANTGELFF. CDR3 nucleotides: TGTGCCAGCAGTGCGGCAGCGAACACCGGGGAGCTGTTTTTT.

V gene TRBV20-1 combines with J gene TRBJ1-6; perhaps TRBD1 as D (6 bases). The germline V and J ends were trimmed by 2 bases and 10 bases, with 18 bases remaining between them. CDR3 length equals 15 residues. From germline, CDR1 is DFQATT and CDR2 SNEGSKA (reference sequence). DNA of the CDR3: TGCAGTGCTAGATACCCGGGCAGGGGTTTCTCACCCCTCCACTTT. It is translated as CSARYPGRGFSPLHF.

This clonotype was detected only a few times. The gene calls are TRBV24-1 and TRBJ2-3, with TRBD1 matching 9 bases. The CDR3 extends over 18 amino acids. CDR1 and CDR2 from the germline V gene are KGHDR and SFDVKD. The junction had 12 bases not matched to a gene; V was cut back by 0 bases and J by 6 bases. CDR3 in DNA: TGTGCCACCAGTGATTTGGAGACGGGACAGGGCTCGGCGGATACGCAGTATTTT. Its protein product is CATSDLETGQGSADTQYF.

The chain is built from TRBV12-3 or TRBV12-4 and TRBJ2-2; perhaps TRBD2 as D (6 bases). The CDR3 totals 15 residues. The V end lost 5 bases, the J end lost 4 bases, and 14 bases lay between the germline ends. Written as DNA, the CDR3 is TGTGCCAGCAGTCGCCTGGGCGGGACCACCGGGGAGCTGTTTTTT. Its protein is CASSRLGGTTGELFF.